Listed below are T cell receptor beta chains from one sample, sequenced in a study of glioma-infiltrating T cells. TCRdb re-derived calls from the multiplex PCR reads in MiXCR, one entry per CDR3 protein. The table lists 150,000 to 200,000 distinct CDR3 sequences, 43% of them singletons, with over 4% in the top ten. Input material: glioma tissue, nonneoplastic brain tissue, or PBMCs (not recorded which). The receptors originated from a human donor with low-grade glioma or glioblastoma, undergoing nonglioma brain surgery, or in good health (not recorded which). Both conserved end residues are part of each CDR3. A D gene is named only where the DNA matches it firmly. Where a row states a size, it is once, few, many or the class of an expanded clone; other rows omit it.

j_call: TRBJ1-5
clone_size: NA
v_call: TRBV18
d_call: TRBD1
cdr3_aa: CASSRDRSNQPQHF
cdr3_nt: TGTGCCAGCTCACGGGACAGAAGCAATCAGCCCCAGCATTTT

j_call: TRBJ2-7
clone_size: NA
v_call: TRBV4-1
d_call: NA
cdr3_aa: CSSSQGAREQYF
cdr3_nt: TGCTCCAGCAGCCAAGGGGCTCGGGAGCAGTACTTC

j_call: TRBJ2-3
clone_size: few
v_call: TRBV11-1
d_call: NA
cdr3_aa: CASSPAQNTQYF
cdr3_nt: TGTGCCAGCAGCCCAGCTCAGAATACGCAGTATTTT

j_call: TRBJ1-1
clone_size: NA
v_call: TRBV20-1
d_call: TRBD1
cdr3_aa: CSARDTTGGTEAFF
cdr3_nt: TGCAGTGCTAGGGATACCACAGGGGGCACTGAAGCTTTCTTT

j_call: TRBJ2-5
clone_size: NA
v_call: TRBV6-9
d_call: TRBD2
cdr3_aa: CASSFLAAGGETQYF
cdr3_nt: TGTGCCAGCAGTTTTCTAGCGGCAGGAGGAGAGACCCAGTACTTC

j_call: TRBJ2-1
clone_size: NA
v_call: TRBV28
d_call: TRBD1
cdr3_aa: CASSPSPTGGSFNEQFF
cdr3_nt: TGTGCCAGCAGCCCAAGTCCGACAGGGGGCTCCTTCAATGAGCAGTTCTTC

j_call: TRBJ1-2
clone_size: once
v_call: TRBV12-3/TRBV12-4
d_call: NA
cdr3_aa: CASSFTKNGYTF
cdr3_nt: TGTGCCAGCAGTTTCACTAAAAATGGCTACACCTTC

j_call: TRBJ2-7
clone_size: many
v_call: TRBV7-9
d_call: NA
cdr3_aa: CASSPRSGEQYF
cdr3_nt: TGTGCCAGCAGCCCCCGGTCTGGGGAGCAGTACTTC

j_call: TRBJ2-7
clone_size: many
v_call: TRBV6-1
d_call: NA
cdr3_aa: CASRKSSDSRAYEQYF
cdr3_nt: TGTGCCAGCAGAAAATCCTCGGATTCCCGCGCCTACGAGCAGTACTTC

j_call: TRBJ2-3
clone_size: many
v_call: TRBV20-1
d_call: NA
cdr3_aa: CSARWVGRTTDTQYF
cdr3_nt: TGCAGTGCTAGATGGGTCGGGAGAACGACAGATACGCAGTATTTT

j_call: TRBJ2-1
clone_size: NA
v_call: TRBV3-1
d_call: TRBD2
cdr3_aa: CASSQGSGRLLNEQFF
cdr3_nt: TGTGCCAGCAGCCAAGGGAGCGGGAGACTTTTGAATGAGCAGTTCTTC

j_call: TRBJ2-1
clone_size: NA
v_call: TRBV7-2
d_call: NA
cdr3_aa: CASSFLTSYNEKFF
cdr3_nt: TGTGCCAGCAGCTTTTTAACTTCCTACAATGAGAAGTTCTTC

j_call: TRBJ2-7
clone_size: many
v_call: TRBV7-2
d_call: TRBD2
cdr3_aa: CASSYGLAGGPNNEQYF
cdr3_nt: TGTGCCAGCAGCTACGGACTAGCGGGAGGGCCCAACAACGAGCAGTACTTC

j_call: TRBJ2-1
clone_size: NA
v_call: TRBV5-1
d_call: NA
cdr3_aa: CASSLSGTTPYNEQFF
cdr3_nt: TGCGCCAGCAGCTTGTCCGGTACGACTCCTTACAATGAGCAGTTCTTC

j_call: TRBJ2-1
clone_size: NA
v_call: TRBV4-1
d_call: NA
cdr3_aa: CASSQPTIVGESYNEQFF
cdr3_nt: TGCGCCAGCAGCCAACCCACTATCGTGGGAGAGTCCTACAATGAGCAGTTCTTC

j_call: TRBJ2-7
clone_size: many
v_call: TRBV6-1
d_call: TRBD1
cdr3_aa: CASSENTGTGTYEQYF
cdr3_nt: TGTGCCAGCAGTGAAAACACCGGGACAGGTACTTACGAGCAGTACTTC

j_call: TRBJ2-3
clone_size: few
v_call: TRBV12-3/TRBV12-4
d_call: NA
cdr3_aa: CASNRQYGAADTQYF
cdr3_nt: TGTGCCAGCAATCGACAGTACGGGGCAGCAGATACGCAGTATTTT

j_call: TRBJ2-1
clone_size: many
v_call: TRBV6-1
d_call: NA
cdr3_aa: CASHTGLADYNEQFF
cdr3_nt: TGTGCCAGTCACACAGGGCTAGCGGACTACAATGAGCAGTTCTTC

j_call: TRBJ2-1
clone_size: many
v_call: TRBV28
d_call: TRBD2
cdr3_aa: CASSSREGFPYNEQFF
cdr3_nt: TGTGCCAGCAGTTCGCGGGAGGGATTCCCCTACAATGAGCAGTTCTTC

j_call: TRBJ1-5
clone_size: many
v_call: TRBV7-2
d_call: NA
cdr3_aa: CASSLISDSNQPQHF
cdr3_nt: TGTGCCAGCAGCTTAATCTCAGATAGCAATCAGCCCCAGCATTTT

j_call: TRBJ2-1
clone_size: many
v_call: TRBV27
d_call: TRBD2
cdr3_aa: CASSKLAGDNEQFF
cdr3_nt: TGTGCCAGCAGTAAATTAGCGGGGGACAATGAGCAGTTCTTC

j_call: TRBJ2-5
clone_size: NA
v_call: TRBV19
d_call: TRBD2
cdr3_aa: CASSIGQAGGQETQYF
cdr3_nt: TGTGCCAGTAGTATCGGGCAAGCGGGAGGGCAAGAGACCCAGTACTTC

j_call: TRBJ2-7
clone_size: many
v_call: TRBV20-1
d_call: TRBD2
cdr3_aa: CSAPSTSGGYEQYF
cdr3_nt: TGCAGTGCTCCTTCGACTAGCGGGGGCTACGAGCAGTACTTC

j_call: TRBJ2-7
clone_size: NA
v_call: TRBV5-4
d_call: NA
cdr3_aa: CASSPGTYQEQYF
cdr3_nt: TGCGCCAGCAGCCCCGGGACATATCAAGAGCAGTACTTC

j_call: TRBJ2-5
clone_size: NA
v_call: TRBV6-6
d_call: TRBD1
cdr3_aa: CASSLWGTGQDTQYF
cdr3_nt: TGTGCCAGCAGTTTATGGGGGACAGGGCAAGATACCCAGTACTTC

j_call: TRBJ2-7
clone_size: NA
v_call: TRBV7-9
d_call: TRBD2
cdr3_aa: CASSLDSGTSGRTQYF
cdr3_nt: TGTGCCAGCAGCTTAGATTCGGGGACTAGCGGGAGAACGCAGTACTTC

j_call: TRBJ2-1
clone_size: few
v_call: TRBV13
d_call: NA
cdr3_aa: CASSPISVGSYNEQFF
cdr3_nt: TGTGCCAGCAGCCCAATCAGCGTTGGCTCCTACAATGAGCAGTTCTTC

j_call: TRBJ2-3
clone_size: medium-sized
v_call: TRBV28
d_call: TRBD2
cdr3_aa: CASQTSGLYTQYF
cdr3_nt: TGTGCCAGCCAGACTAGCGGGCTCTATACGCAGTATTTT

j_call: TRBJ2-7
clone_size: few
v_call: TRBV5-1
d_call: NA
cdr3_aa: CASSLIDTTTYEQYF
cdr3_nt: TGCGCCAGCAGCTTAATAGACACCACTACCTACGAGCAGTACTTC

j_call: TRBJ2-6
clone_size: NA
v_call: TRBV19
d_call: TRBD1
cdr3_aa: CASRLQGAPANVLTF
cdr3_nt: TGTGCCAGTAGGCTGCAGGGGGCTCCGGCCAACGTCCTGACTTTC

j_call: TRBJ2-7
clone_size: NA
v_call: TRBV3-1
d_call: NA
cdr3_aa: CASSQDRPFSYEQYF
cdr3_nt: TGTGCCAGCAGCCAAGATCGTCCCTTCTCCTACGAGCAGTACTTC

j_call: TRBJ2-6
clone_size: NA
v_call: TRBV29-1
d_call: NA
cdr3_aa: CSVEGSGANVLTF
cdr3_nt: TGCAGCGTTGAGGGGTCCGGGGCCAACGTACTGACTTTC

j_call: TRBJ2-5
clone_size: NA
v_call: TRBV25-1
d_call: TRBD1
cdr3_aa: CASRGTGVGETQYF
cdr3_nt: TGTGCCAGCAGGGGCACAGGGGTGGGAGAGACCCAGTACTTC

j_call: TRBJ2-1
clone_size: NA
v_call: TRBV5-4
d_call: NA
cdr3_aa: CASSATAAGDNEQFF
cdr3_nt: TGTGCCAGCAGCGCCACAGCGGCAGGGGACAATGAGCAGTTCTTC

j_call: TRBJ2-6
clone_size: few
v_call: TRBV20-1
d_call: NA
cdr3_aa: CSASFQGGSGANVLTF
cdr3_nt: TGCAGTGCTAGTTTCCAGGGTGGGTCTGGGGCCAACGTCCTGACTTTC

j_call: TRBJ1-5
clone_size: many
v_call: TRBV6-1
d_call: TRBD1
cdr3_aa: CASSRGQGYQPQHF
cdr3_nt: TGTGCCAGCAGCCGGGGACAGGGATATCAGCCCCAGCATTTT

j_call: TRBJ1-2
clone_size: many
v_call: TRBV10-3
d_call: NA
cdr3_aa: CAIRTGTETHYGYTF
cdr3_nt: TGTGCCATCAGAACCGGAACGGAGACCCACTATGGCTACACCTTC